These 10 T cell receptor beta chains were sequenced from one sample in a study of Graves' ophthalmopathy and Graves' hyperthyroidism. Investigators amplified TCR beta CDR3 regions from RNA transcripts. HTBI-primed RT-PCR formed the first round, and a multiplex PCR formed the second. Each CDR3 protein gets one entry after TCRdb re-called the multiplex PCR reads with MiXCR. The sample contains under 250,000 distinct CDR3 sequences, roughly a fifth of which appear only once. Sequencing was carried out using peripheral blood. The receptor source for this set is a woman aged 45-60 years with Graves' ophthalmopathy.

The gene calls are TRBV6-5 and TRBJ2-7; the D is unclear. This CDR3 comprises 12 residues. Germline V gives CDR1 MNHEY, CDR2 SVGAGI. V was shortened by 4 bases and J by 3 bases, with 7 bases between the two germline ends. CDR3 DNA sequence: TGTGCCAGCAGTTCCCCGGTCTACGAGCAGTACTTC. Residues: CASSSPVYEQYF.

This clonotype was picked up many times. The chain combines TRBV2 with TRBJ1-1, with D unclear. Germline V gene sequence: CDR1 SNHLY, CDR2 FYNNEI. The CDR3 is 13 residues long. V was cut by 8 bases and J by 4 bases, with 14 bases left in between. For the CDR3, the DNA is TGTGCCAGCCATGTAACAGTGAGCACTGAAGCTTTCTTT. Encoded protein: CASHVTVSTEAFF.

This clonotype was picked up a small number of times. The chain's CDR3 is CASTVGGGYEQYF. CDR3 sequence (DNA): TGTGCCAGCACGGTTGGGGGAGGCTACGAGCAGTACTTC. The genes are TRBV27 and TRBJ2-7, with D perhaps matching TRBD2 (6 bases). The germline gives CDR1 MNHEY, CDR2 SMNVEV (reference sequence). This CDR3 is 13 amino acids long. Trimming shortened V by 7 bases and J by 3 bases, and 13 bases separated the two germline ends.

This clonotype showed up many times. The V call is TRBV20-1, the J call TRBJ1-1; 8 bases fit TRBD1. V dropped 5 bases and J dropped 5; count of bases not matched to a gene: 10. The germline CDR1 and CDR2 sequences are DFQATT and SNEGSKA (reference sequence). The CDR3 runs to 14 residues. The CDR3: CSALPGTGGTEAFF. CDR3 nucleotide sequence: TGCAGTGCTCTCCCGGGGACAGGAGGGACTGAAGCTTTCTTT.

Note on this clonotype: Given a much more abundant clone one base away, this may be a read error. V and J are TRBV27 and TRBJ2-7; D might be TRBD1 (5 bases). The CDR3 spans 13 residues. Germline loops: CDR1 MNHEY, CDR2 SMNVEV (reference sequence). CDR3 sequence reads: CTSSLLGDAEQYF. CDR3 DNA: TGTACCAGCAGTTTATTAGGGGATGCCGAGCAGTACTTC.

The V gene is TRBV20-1, the J gene TRBJ1-1; no firm D call. With 6 bases removed from V and 3 bases from J, the gap between germline ends came to 8 bases. CDR3 length: 11 amino acids. Germline assignment: CDR1 DFQATT and CDR2 SNEGSKA (reference sequence). The CDR3, as DNA: TGCAGTGCCCAAGAATACACTGAAGCTTTCTTT. Translated: CSAQEYTEAFF.

This clonotype has at least ten counts. The rearrangement links TRBV5-5 to TRBJ1-2; the D is unclear. The germline CDR1 and CDR2 sequences are SGHKS and YYEKEE (reference sequence). The CDR3 has 15 amino acids. V gave up 2 bases and J gave up 3 bases, with 14 bases separating them. CDR3 nucleotide sequence: TGTGCCAGCAGCTTTTTGGGGTCCCCCTACTATGGCTACACCTTC. Protein: CASSFLGSPYYGYTF.

This clonotype was detected many times. This sequence joins TRBV28 and TRBJ2-7, with TRBD1 matching 11 bases. J was trimmed by 5 bases and V by 5 bases; bases with no gene match: 8. The CDR3 is made up of 15 amino acids. Germline V gives CDR1 MDHEN, CDR2 SYDVKM. CDR3 sequence: CASSPRTGGPHEQYF. The CDR3 region has the DNA TGTGCCAGCAGTCCCCGGACAGGGGGCCCGCACGAGCAGTACTTC.

There are a few counts of this clonotype. The chain joins TRBV19 to TRBJ2-4; D is possibly TRBD2 (6 bases). V gave up 5 bases and J gave up 5 bases, with 13 bases separating them. The CDR3 totals 14 residues. Germline V CDR1 and CDR2: LNHDA, SQIVND (reference sequence). CDR3 bases: TGTGCCAGTAGTGCGGGACGAAGGGAAAACATTCAGTACTTC. This gives the protein CASSAGRRENIQYF.

This clonotype was detected ten times or more. V is TRBV6-1 and J is TRBJ1-2; no definite D call. The CDR3 runs to 13 residues. V lost 6 bases, J lost 0 bases, and 8 bases lay in between. Germline loops: CDR1 MNHNS, CDR2 SASEGT. CDR3 loop: CASRKTANYGYTF. CDR3 coding DNA: TGTGCCAGCAGAAAAACAGCTAACTATGGCTACACCTTC.